These 6 T cell receptor beta chains came from one sample sequenced in a study of stem cell transplantation in POMP-related autoinflammatory disease. Sequencing was performed with immunoSEQ multiplex PCR; in TCRdb, only in-frame clones are kept and a portion is missing. Here the sample spans fewer than 30,000 clones, roughly 80% being singletons. The material sequenced was CD4+ T cells from PBMCs, taken before stem cell transplantation. All receptors derive from a human donor with POMP-related autoinflammation and immune dysregulation (PRAID).

A few counts support this clone. The CDR3 sequence is CASSLGTANTEAFF. For the CDR3, the DNA is TGCGCCAGCAGCTTAGGGACGGCGAACACTGAAGCTTTCTTT. The chain couples TRBV5-1 to TRBJ1-1, with D perhaps matching TRBD1 (5 bases). The length of the CDR3 is 14 residues. Germline assignment: CDR1 SGHRS and CDR2 YFSETQ. Trimming shortened V by 2 bases and J by 1 base, and 9 bases separated the two germline ends.

The J gene is TRBJ2-1, the V gene TRBV2, with 7 nucleotides matching TRBD2. Germline V lookup: CDR1 SNHLY, CDR2 FYNNEI. V shed 7 bases and J 0 bases; nucleotides not matched to a gene: 3. The CDR3 extends over 14 amino acids. This CDR3 is CASTTGGSYNEQFF. The CDR3, as DNA: TGTGCCAGCACCACGGGGGGCTCCTACAATGAGCAGTTCTTC.

This chain connects TRBV6-1 to TRBJ1-1; D gene unclear. The CDR3 contains 13 residues. V shed 4 bases and J shed 0 bases, with 6 bases lying between them. Germline lookup yields CDR1 MNHNS and CDR2 SASEGT. The CDR3 sequence is CASSATMNTEAFF. The CDR3 DNA follows: TGTGCCAGCAGTGCCACCATGAACACTGAAGCTTTCTTT.

This clone was observed a single time. The chain couples TRBV7-9 to TRBJ2-4, with 7 bases fitting TRBD1. V trimming: 4 bases; J trimming: 7 bases; junction bases outside the gene matches: 7. Germline values: CDR1 SEHNR, CDR2 FQNEAQ (reference sequence). The CDR3 sequence is 14 residues long. CDR3: CASSSDRVGNIQYF. The CDR3 nucleotides read TGTGCCAGCAGCTCCGACAGGGTGGGGAACATTCAGTACTTC.

This clone has a single count. This rearrangement joins TRBV5-5 to TRBJ2-3; no definite D call. V was clipped by 1 base and J by 4 bases, with 10 bases between them. This CDR3 is 14 amino acids long. Germline V gives CDR1 SGHKS, CDR2 YYEKEE (reference sequence). This CDR3 is CASSLNSGADTQYF. In DNA form, the CDR3 reads TGTGCCAGCAGCTTGAATTCCGGAGCAGATACGCAGTATTTT.

The rearrangement joins TRBV7-9 to TRBJ2-2; perhaps TRBD2 as D (5 bases). Per germline, CDR1 SEHNR and CDR2 FQNEAQ (reference sequence). With 1 base removed from V and 5 bases from J, the gap between germline ends came to 14 bases. The CDR3 runs to 16 residues. This CDR3 is CASSLGAGLKTGELFF. The CDR3 bases are TGTGCCAGCAGCTTAGGCGCGGGCCTTAAGACCGGGGAGCTGTTTTTT.